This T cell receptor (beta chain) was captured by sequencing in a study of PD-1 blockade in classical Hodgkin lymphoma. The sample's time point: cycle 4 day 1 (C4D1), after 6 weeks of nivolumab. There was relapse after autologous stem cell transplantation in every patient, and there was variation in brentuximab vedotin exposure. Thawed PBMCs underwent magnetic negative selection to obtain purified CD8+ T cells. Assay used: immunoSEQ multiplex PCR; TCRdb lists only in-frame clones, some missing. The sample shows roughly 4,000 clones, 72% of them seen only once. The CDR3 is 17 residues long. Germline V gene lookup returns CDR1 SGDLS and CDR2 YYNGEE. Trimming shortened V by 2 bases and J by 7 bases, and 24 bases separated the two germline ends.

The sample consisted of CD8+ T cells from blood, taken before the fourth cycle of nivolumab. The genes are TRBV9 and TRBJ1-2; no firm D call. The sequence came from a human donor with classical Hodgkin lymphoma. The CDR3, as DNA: TGTGCCAGCAGCGTTATTCCGCAGACAAAACAAGCGCGTGGCTACACCTTC. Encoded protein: CASSVIPQTKQARGYTF. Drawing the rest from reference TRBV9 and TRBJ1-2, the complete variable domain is DSGVTQTPKHLITATGQRVTLRCSPRSGDLSVYWYQQSLDQGLQFLIQYYNGEERAKGNILERFSAQQFPDLHSELNLSSLELGDSALYFCASSVIPQTKQARGYTFGSGTRLTVV.